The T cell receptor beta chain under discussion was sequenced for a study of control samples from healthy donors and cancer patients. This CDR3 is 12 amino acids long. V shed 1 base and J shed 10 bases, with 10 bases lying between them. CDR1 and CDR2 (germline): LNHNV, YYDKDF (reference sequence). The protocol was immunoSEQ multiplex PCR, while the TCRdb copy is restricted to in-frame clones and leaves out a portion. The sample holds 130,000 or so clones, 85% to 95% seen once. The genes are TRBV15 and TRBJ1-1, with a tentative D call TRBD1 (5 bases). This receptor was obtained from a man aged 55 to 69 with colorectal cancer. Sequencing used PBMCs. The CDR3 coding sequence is TGTGCCACCAGCAGAGTCGGGGGGGGAGCTTTCTTT. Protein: CATSRVGGGAFF.